Reported below is one T cell receptor beta chain. The sample is drawn from a study of blood T cell repertoires in COVID-19. For the study at large: Material from acute and convalescent COVID-19 was sourced from the United States, Italy and Spain. T cells, B-cell-depleted T cells, or PBMCs provided the cDNA or gDNA that served as material.

Methods used by the authors: Nucleated cell number was recorded as an estimate derived from reference gene primer amplification. Sequencing was performed with immunoSEQ multiplex PCR; in TCRdb, only in-frame clones are kept and a portion is missing. V and J calls and clone size are those listed in that table; D and trimming were worked out from the DNA. The top ten clones hold about 2.1% of a sample with 250,000 to 300,000 clones, around 90% of them seen once. Patients of the Seattle cohort, enrolled during active infection, were followed longitudinally. The sequence derives from a woman aged 60 to 75 with COVID-19, enrolled during active disease. Sequenced input: peripheral blood.

CDR3 coding DNA: TGTGCCAGCAGCGTAGGCGACATAACTGAAAAACTGTTTTTT. It translates to CASSVGDITEKLFF. The V and J genes are TRBV9 and TRBJ1-4, with no clear D. The length of the CDR3 is 14 residues. In germline, CDR1 is SGDLS, CDR2 YYNGEE. Trimming removed 0 bases from V and 7 bases from J, with 10 bases in between.